This T cell receptor (beta chain) comes out of a study of blood T cells in healthy people across ages. Study-level points and caveats: In long-lived donors, naive CD4+ cell counts and diversity exceeded those of aged donors.

On this clonotype itself: Its target is unknown.

PCR was performed a second time for about 7 to 11 cycles using a sample-barcoded 5' primer and a J-beta primer mix. Each cDNA molecule carried a tag from a template-switch adaptor that contained 12 random nucleotides. TCRdb re-analysed the 5' RACE reads in MiXCR, keeping a single row per CDR3 protein. The sample holds hundreds of thousands of distinct CDR3 sequences, roughly two fifths seen once. Each donor was a healthy Caucasian individual from Russia, aged roughly 6 to 100. The germline V and J ends were trimmed by 5 bases and 1 base, with 12 bases remaining between them. The CDR3 sequence is 14 residues long. Germline V gene lookup returns CDR1 MDHEN and CDR2 SYDVKM.

This chain joins TRBV28 and TRBJ2-7; D remains ambiguous. The sequencing input was blood. The receptor was isolated from a man older than 75 in good health. CDR3 sequence: CASSPLAESYEQYF. The CDR3 nucleotides are TGTGCCAGCAGTCCACTTGCTGAATCCTACGAGCAGTACTTC.